This T cell receptor beta chain was found in a study of T cell clonotyping in hematopoietic cell transplantation. Method: immunoSEQ multiplex PCR; TCRdb's copy keeps in-frame clones and lacks some. The sample yields 13,000 or so clones, approximately 70% seen once. Recipients were bled about 28 days pretransplant and at posttransplant days 30, 100, 180. This CDR3 is 15 amino acids long. Germline V gene lookup returns CDR1 MNHEY and CDR2 SVGAGI. V was shortened by 3 bases and J by 0 bases, with 10 bases between the two germline ends. Overall study findings and caveats: Cells were unsorted, so CD4 and CD8 contributions were not separated. Few recipient clonotypes overlapped donors; over 95% were de novo at given depth. Graft donor and pretransplant recipient Inverse Simpson Index values predicted broader posttransplant TCR diversity.

Comments on this clone: Its target is not known.

The receptor was derived from a male patient in his sixties or seventies who had an allogeneic stem cell transplant from an unrelated donor, so the T cells may come from the graft donor. Some clones in this sample may be carry-over from other donors' samples. The sample consisted of peripheral blood mononuclear cells, taken 180 days after allogeneic stem cell transplant. The chain links TRBV6-5 to TRBJ2-3; maybe TRBD2 (5 bases). The CDR3 here is CASSYRLTSTDTQYF. In nucleotides, the CDR3 is TGTGCCAGCAGTTATCGACTAACTAGCACAGATACGCAGTATTTT.